Listed here are 16 T cell receptor beta chains from one sample, sequenced in a study of blood T cell repertoires in COVID-19. Sequenced by immunoSEQ multiplex PCR; TCRdb stores in-frame clones only, minus some. The sample has around 110,000 clones, approximately 84% seen once. What was sequenced was peripheral blood. The receptor set was obtained from a human donor in a cohort sampled during active COVID-19.

J is TRBJ2-3 and V is TRBV6-2 or TRBV6-3; 12 bases map to TRBD2. The CDR3 runs to 15 residues. V lost 5 bases, J lost 5 bases, and 5 bases stayed unmatched. The germline V gene encodes CDR1 MNHEY and CDR2 SVGEGT. CDR3 nucleotides: TGTGCCAGCAGTCTCTGGACTAGCGGGAAAGATACGCAGTATTTT. Residues: CASSLWTSGKDTQYF.

The V gene is TRBV27, the J gene TRBJ2-3; D gene unclear. The germline V gene encodes CDR1 MNHEY and CDR2 SMNVEV (reference sequence). The CDR3 loop spans 14 amino acids. Trimming cost V 1 base and J 1 base, with 6 bases left between them. The CDR3 loop reads CASSLYSRTDTQYF. The CDR3 DNA is TGTGCCAGCAGTTTATATTCTCGCACAGATACGCAGTATTTT.

The chain uses TRBV27 and TRBJ1-6; 9 nucleotides align to TRBD1. V gave up 6 bases and J gave up 2 bases; unmatched junction bases: 2. Germline values: CDR1 MNHEY, CDR2 SMNVEV (reference sequence). The CDR3 contains 15 residues. CDR3 in amino acids: CASRRQGAYNSPLHF. CDR3 DNA sequence: TGTGCCAGCAGGCGACAGGGGGCCTATAATTCACCCCTCCACTTT.

V and J are TRBV14 and TRBJ2-2; D is perhaps TRBD1 (5 bases). The V gene lost 0 bases and the J gene lost 2 bases, with 13 bases spanning the gap. The germline V gene encodes CDR1 SGHDN and CDR2 FVKESK. There are 17 residues in the CDR3. The CDR3 loop is CASSQDRAGSNTGELFF. The CDR3 nucleotides are TGTGCCAGCAGCCAAGATCGGGCAGGGTCAAACACCGGGGAGCTGTTTTTT.

The chain recombines TRBV2 with TRBJ1-1, with D possibly matching TRBD1 (5 bases). The germline CDR1 and CDR2 sequences are SNHLY and FYNNEI. Deletions cut 7 bases from V and 4 bases from J, with 19 bases between. This CDR3 contains 15 residues. CDR3 sequence: CASNSGHVVPTEAFF. CDR3 nucleotide sequence: TGTGCCAGCAACTCCGGACACGTTGTTCCCACTGAAGCTTTCTTT.

This clone has more than one count but fewer than ten. This chain's CDR3 is CASSLSGSSGELFF. The CDR3 nucleotides read TGTGCCAGCAGCTTAAGCGGGAGTTCTGGGGAGCTGTTTTTT. This sequence joins TRBV7-3 and TRBJ2-2; 7 nucleotides align to TRBD2. Trimming cost V 1 base and J 8 bases; bases outside gene matches: 4. Looked up from germline, CDR1 is SGHTA and CDR2 is FQGTGA. CDR3 length: 14 amino acids. Filled out from reference TRBV7-3 and TRBJ2-2, the complete variable domain reads GAGVSQTPSNKVTEKGKYVELRCDPISGHTALYWYRQSLGQGPEFLIYFQGTGAADDSGLPNDRFFAVRPEGSVSTLKIQRTERGDSAVYLCASSLSGSSGELFFGEGSRLTVL.

V gene TRBV7-3 combines with J gene TRBJ1-1; 9 bases match TRBD1. Trimming at V came to 4 bases and at J to 3 bases, leaving 3 bases not matched to a gene. The CDR3 loop spans 14 amino acids. CDR1 is SGHTA, CDR2 FQGTGA, per germline. CDR3 DNA: TGTGCCAGCAGCTCTGGGACAGGGTACACTGAAGCTTTCTTT. Translated, it gives CASSSGTGYTEAFF.

The V call is TRBV30, the J call TRBJ1-2; 9 nucleotides align to TRBD1. Trimming took 4 bases from V and 5 from J; bases not matched to a gene: 2. CDR3 length: 12 residues. CDR1 is GTSNPN, CDR2 SVGIG, per germline (reference sequence). For the CDR3, the DNA is TGTGCCTGGACCGGGACAGGGTATGGCTACACCTTC. This gives the protein CAWTGTGYGYTF. The variable domain in full, with the rest retrieved from reference TRBV30 and TRBJ1-2, is SQTIHQWPATLVQPVGSPLSLECTVEGTSNPNLYWYRQAAGRGLQLLFYSVGIGQISSEVPQNLSASRPQDRQFILSSKKLLLSDSGFYLCAWTGTGYGYTFGSGTRLTVV.

The CDR3 sequence: CAISERTLRGYEQYF. In nucleotides, the CDR3 is TGTGCCATCAGTGAGAGGACTCTCCGGGGCTACGAGCAGTACTTC. This chain links TRBV10-3 with TRBJ2-7, with a possible D match to TRBD2 (5 bases). The CDR3 runs to 15 residues. Looked up from germline, CDR1 is ENHRY and CDR2 is SYGVKD. V lost 2 bases, J lost 3 bases, and 14 bases lay in between.

The chain couples TRBV5-4 to TRBJ2-5; the D is unclear. Trimming stripped 4 bases from V and 4 bases from J, with 14 bases between. This CDR3 spans 14 amino acids. CDR1 is SGHNT, CDR2 YYREEE, per germline (reference sequence). CDR3 sequence (DNA): TGTGCCAGCAGCGCCGGCCGTGACTCAGAGACCCAGTACTTC. Amino acids: CASSAGRDSETQYF.

This clone was observed once. V is TRBV30 and J is TRBJ2-5, with 9 bases lining up with TRBD1. Germline CDR1 is GTSNPN and CDR2 is SVGIG (reference sequence). The CDR3 runs 12 residues. J was trimmed by 12 bases and V by 7 bases; bases with no gene match: 12. The CDR3 is CAFNPGTGSKYF. The CDR3 nucleotides are TGTGCCTTCAATCCCGGGACAGGGAGCAAGTACTTC.

The V and J genes are TRBV5-1 and TRBJ2-2; D is perhaps TRBD2 (6 bases). The CDR3 loop spans 15 amino acids. The germline V and J ends were trimmed by 0 bases and 6 bases, with 12 bases remaining between them. Germline CDR1 is SGHRS and CDR2 is YFSETQ. In DNA, the CDR3 is TGCGCCAGCAGCTTGGTAGGAGGGAATGCCGGGGAGCTGTTTTTT. This translates into CASSLVGGNAGELFF. Variable domain in full (rest from reference TRBV5-1 and TRBJ2-2): KAGVTQTPRYLIKTRGQQVTLSCSPISGHRSVSWYQQTPGQGLQFLFEYFSETQRNKGNFPGRFSGRQFSNSRSEMNVSTLELGDSALYLCASSLVGGNAGELFFGEGSRLTVL.

This clone appeared many times. The same CDR3 can be traced to other DNA sequences in this sample. The chain uses TRBV27 and TRBJ2-1, with TRBD2 matching 9 bases. Trimming removed 2 bases from V and 4 bases from J; junction bases left unmatched: 9. The CDR3 has 17 residues. Per the germline V gene, CDR1 is MNHEY and CDR2 is SMNVEV (reference sequence). The CDR3 DNA is TGTGCCAGCAGTTTAGCCAGCGGGAGGCCTCCATACAATGAGCAGTTCTTC. Translating it yields CASSLASGRPPYNEQFF.

This chain uses TRBV28 with TRBJ2-3, with 11 bases matching TRBD1. The J segment lost 8 bases and the V segment lost 7 bases, leaving 8 bases of the junction unmatched. Germline CDR1 is MDHEN and CDR2 is SYDVKM. The CDR3 has 14 amino acids. The CDR3 nucleotides read TGTGCCAGCACCTGGACAGGGGGCCCCAGTACGCAGTATTTT. Protein: CASTWTGGPSTQYF. Full variable domain (outside the CDR3, taken from reference TRBV28 and TRBJ2-3): DVKVTQSSRYLVKRTGEKVFLECVQDMDHENMFWYRQDPGLGLRLIYFSYDVKMKEKGDIPEGYSVSREKKERFSLILESASTNQTSMYLCASTWTGGPSTQYFGPGTRLTVL.

The DNA for the CDR3 is TGTGCCAGCAGCTTGACATTCTCCCATGAGCAGTTCTTC. Translating gives CASSLTFSHEQFF. The rearrangement uses TRBV5-4 and TRBJ2-1; D gene unclear. Germline CDR1 SGHNT, CDR2 YYREEE (reference sequence). The CDR3 is 13 amino acids. V lost 1 base, J lost 8 bases, and 10 bases lay in between. The full variable domain, its missing parts supplied by reference TRBV5-4 and TRBJ2-1, is ETGVTQSPTHLIKTRGQQVTLRCSSQSGHNTVSWYQQALGQGPQFIFQYYREEENGRGNFPPRFSGLQFPNYSSELNVNALELDDSALYLCASSLTFSHEQFFGPGTRLTVL.

The rearrangement joins TRBV10-3 to TRBJ1-2, with TRBD1 matching over 7 bases. CDR1 is ENHRY and CDR2 is SYGVKD in the germline V gene. J was trimmed by 6 bases and V by 5 bases; bases with no gene match: 6. CDR3 size: 13 residues. CDR3: CAISRQGSDGYTF. The CDR3 nucleotides read TGTGCCATCAGTAGACAGGGTTCGGATGGCTACACCTTC.